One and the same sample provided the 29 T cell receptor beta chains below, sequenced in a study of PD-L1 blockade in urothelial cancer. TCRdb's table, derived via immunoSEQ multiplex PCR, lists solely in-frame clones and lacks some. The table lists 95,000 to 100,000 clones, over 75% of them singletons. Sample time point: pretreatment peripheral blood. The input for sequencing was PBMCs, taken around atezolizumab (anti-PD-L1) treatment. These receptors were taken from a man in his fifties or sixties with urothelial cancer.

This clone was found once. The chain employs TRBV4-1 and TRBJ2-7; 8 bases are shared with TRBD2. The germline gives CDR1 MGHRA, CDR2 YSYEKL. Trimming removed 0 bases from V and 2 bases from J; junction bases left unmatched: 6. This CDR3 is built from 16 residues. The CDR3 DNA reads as TGCGCCAGCAGCCAAGAGGAGCGGGGGCCTCCCTACGAGCAGTACTTC. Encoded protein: CASSQEERGPPYEQYF.

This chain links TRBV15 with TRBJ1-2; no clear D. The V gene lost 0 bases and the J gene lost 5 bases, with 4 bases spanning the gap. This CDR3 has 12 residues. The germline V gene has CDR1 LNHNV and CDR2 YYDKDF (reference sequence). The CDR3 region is CATSRDQYGYTF. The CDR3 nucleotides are TGTGCCACCAGCAGAGATCAATATGGCTACACCTTC.

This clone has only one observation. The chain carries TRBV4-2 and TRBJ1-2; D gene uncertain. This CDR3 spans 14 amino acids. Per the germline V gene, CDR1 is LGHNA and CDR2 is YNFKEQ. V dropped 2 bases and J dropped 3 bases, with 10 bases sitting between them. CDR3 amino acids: CASSQPGIDYGYTF. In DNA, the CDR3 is TGTGCCAGCAGCCAACCCGGGATCGACTATGGCTACACCTTC.

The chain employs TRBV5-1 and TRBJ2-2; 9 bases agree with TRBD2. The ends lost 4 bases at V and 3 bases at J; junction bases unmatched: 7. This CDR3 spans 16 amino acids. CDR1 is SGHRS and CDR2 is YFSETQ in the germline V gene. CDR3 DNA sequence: TGCGCCAGCAGCCCTTTGGCGGGAGGGCACACCGGGGAGCTGTTTTTT. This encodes CASSPLAGGHTGELFF.

The CDR3 region has the DNA TGTGCCAGCAGCGTAGCCGAGACAGCAACACAAGAGACCCAGTACTTC. Translating gives CASSVAETATQETQYF. This chain links TRBV9 with TRBJ2-5; D may be TRBD1 (5 bases). Germline lookup yields CDR1 SGDLS and CDR2 YYNGEE. The CDR3 loop spans 16 amino acids. Deletions cut 0 bases from V and 2 bases from J, with 14 bases between.

CDR3 coding DNA: TGTGCCAGCAGTCCGGGACAGGGACTTCGCGGCTACACCTTC. As protein: CASSPGQGLRGYTF. The V call is TRBV28, the J call TRBJ1-2, with 9 bases lining up with TRBD1. Germline-derived CDR1 and CDR2 are MDHEN and SYDVKM. Trimming removed 5 bases from V and 8 bases from J; junction bases left unmatched: 9. The CDR3 spans 14 residues.

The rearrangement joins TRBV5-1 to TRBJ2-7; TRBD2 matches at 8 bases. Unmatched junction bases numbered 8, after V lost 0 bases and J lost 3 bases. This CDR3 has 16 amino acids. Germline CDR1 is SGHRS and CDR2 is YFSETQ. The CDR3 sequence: CASSLESSGVRYEQYF. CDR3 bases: TGCGCCAGCAGCTTGGAAAGTAGCGGGGTACGCTACGAGCAGTACTTC. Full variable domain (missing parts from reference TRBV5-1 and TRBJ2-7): KAGVTQTPRYLIKTRGQQVTLSCSPISGHRSVSWYQQTPGQGLQFLFEYFSETQRNKGNFPGRFSGRQFSNSRSEMNVSTLELGDSALYLCASSLESSGVRYEQYFGPGTRLTVT.

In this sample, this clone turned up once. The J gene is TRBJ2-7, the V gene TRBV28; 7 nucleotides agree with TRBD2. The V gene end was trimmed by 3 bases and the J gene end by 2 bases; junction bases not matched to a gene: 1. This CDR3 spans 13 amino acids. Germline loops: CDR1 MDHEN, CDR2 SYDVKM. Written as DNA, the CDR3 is TGTGCCAGCAGTTTGAGCGGGACCTACGAGCAGTACTTC. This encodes CASSLSGTYEQYF.

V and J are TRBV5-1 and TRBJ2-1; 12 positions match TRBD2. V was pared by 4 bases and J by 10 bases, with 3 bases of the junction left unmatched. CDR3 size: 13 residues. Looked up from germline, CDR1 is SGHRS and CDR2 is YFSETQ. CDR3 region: CASSLAGGLEQFF. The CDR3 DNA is TGCGCCAGCAGCCTAGCGGGAGGGCTGGAGCAGTTCTTC.

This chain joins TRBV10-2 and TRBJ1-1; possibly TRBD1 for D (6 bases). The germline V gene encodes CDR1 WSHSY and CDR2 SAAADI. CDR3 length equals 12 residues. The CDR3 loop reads CGSYRVGTEAFF. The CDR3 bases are TGCGGAAGCTACAGGGTAGGCACTGAAGCTTTCTTT.

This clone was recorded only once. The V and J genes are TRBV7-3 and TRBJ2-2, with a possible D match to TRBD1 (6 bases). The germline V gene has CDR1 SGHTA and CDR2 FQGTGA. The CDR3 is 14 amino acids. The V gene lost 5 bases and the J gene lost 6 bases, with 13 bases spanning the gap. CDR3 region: CASSRSGVAGELFF. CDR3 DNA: TGTGCCAGCAGCCGTTCAGGGGTAGCCGGGGAGCTGTTTTTT.

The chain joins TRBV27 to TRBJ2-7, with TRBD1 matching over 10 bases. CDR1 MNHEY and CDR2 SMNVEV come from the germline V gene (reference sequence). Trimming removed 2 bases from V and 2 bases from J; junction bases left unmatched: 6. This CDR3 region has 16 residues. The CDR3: CASSLQGGQGPYEQYF. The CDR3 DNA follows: TGTGCCAGCAGTTTACAGGGGGGACAGGGGCCCTACGAGCAGTACTTC.

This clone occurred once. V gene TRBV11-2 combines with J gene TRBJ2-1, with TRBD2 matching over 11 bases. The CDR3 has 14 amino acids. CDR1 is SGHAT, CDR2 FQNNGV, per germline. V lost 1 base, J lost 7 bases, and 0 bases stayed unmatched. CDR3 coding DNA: TGTGCCAGCAGCTTAGGACTAGCGGGAAATGAGCAGTTCTTC. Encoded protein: CASSLGLAGNEQFF.

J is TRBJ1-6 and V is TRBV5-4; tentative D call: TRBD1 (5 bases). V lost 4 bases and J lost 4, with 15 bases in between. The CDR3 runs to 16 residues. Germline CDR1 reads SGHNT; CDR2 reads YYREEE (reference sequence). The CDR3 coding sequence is TGTGCCAGCAGCCGAGCCCCCCAGGGATATAATTCACCCCTCCACTTT. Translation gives CASSRAPQGYNSPLHF.

The CDR3 sequence: CASSPGGGRQETQYF. The CDR3, as DNA: TGTGCCAGCAGCCCCGGGGGGGGACGCCAAGAGACCCAGTACTTC. J is TRBJ2-5 and V is TRBV6-5, with TRBD2 matching over 8 bases. CDR3 length: 15 residues. V shed 6 bases and J 1 base; nucleotides not matched to a gene: 7. Germline lookup yields CDR1 MNHEY and CDR2 SVGAGI.

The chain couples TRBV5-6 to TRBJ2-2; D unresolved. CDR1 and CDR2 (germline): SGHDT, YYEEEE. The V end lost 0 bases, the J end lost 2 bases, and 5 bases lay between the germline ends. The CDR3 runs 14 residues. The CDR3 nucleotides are TGTGCCAGCAGCTTGGGGCACAACACCGGGGAGCTGTTTTTT. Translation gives CASSLGHNTGELFF. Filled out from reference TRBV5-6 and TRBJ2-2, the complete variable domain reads DAGVTQSPTHLIKTRGQQVTLRCSPKSGHDTVSWYQQALGQGPQFIFQYYEEEERQRGNFPDRFSGHQFPNYSSELNVNALLLGDSALYLCASSLGHNTGELFFGEGSRLTVL.

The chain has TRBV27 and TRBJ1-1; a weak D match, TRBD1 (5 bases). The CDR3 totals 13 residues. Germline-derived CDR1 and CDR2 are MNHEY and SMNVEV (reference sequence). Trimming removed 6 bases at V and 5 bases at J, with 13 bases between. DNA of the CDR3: TGTGCCAGCAGCCAGGGTTTCGGGACTGAAGCTTTCTTT. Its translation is CASSQGFGTEAFF.

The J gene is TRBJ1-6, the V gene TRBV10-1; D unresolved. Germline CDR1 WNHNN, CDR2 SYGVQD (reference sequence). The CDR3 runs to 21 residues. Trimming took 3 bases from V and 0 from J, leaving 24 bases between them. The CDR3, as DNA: TGCGCCAGCAGTGACTCCATCGGTCGGGTGGTTCCAAGCTCCTATAATTCACCCCTCCACTTT. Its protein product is CASSDSIGRVVPSSYNSPLHF.

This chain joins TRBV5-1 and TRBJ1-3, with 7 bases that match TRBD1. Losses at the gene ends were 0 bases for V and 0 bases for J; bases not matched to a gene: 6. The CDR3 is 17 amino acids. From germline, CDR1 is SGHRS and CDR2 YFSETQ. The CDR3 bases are TGCGCCAGCAGCTTGGCAGGGGGACCATTCTCTGGAAACACCATATATTTT. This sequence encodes CASSLAGGPFSGNTIYF.

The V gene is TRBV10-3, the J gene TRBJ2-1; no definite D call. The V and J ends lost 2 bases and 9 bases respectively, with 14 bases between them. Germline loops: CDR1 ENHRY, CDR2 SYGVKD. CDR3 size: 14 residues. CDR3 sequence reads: CAISEIEDFGEQFF. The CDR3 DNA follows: TGTGCCATCAGTGAGATCGAGGATTTCGGTGAGCAGTTCTTC.

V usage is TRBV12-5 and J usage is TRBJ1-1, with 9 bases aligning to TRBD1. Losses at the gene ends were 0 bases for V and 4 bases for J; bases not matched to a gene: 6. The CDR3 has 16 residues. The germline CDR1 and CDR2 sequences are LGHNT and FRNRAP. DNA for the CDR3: TGTGCTAGTGGTTTGGTTACAGGGGGCGCCCCCACTGAAGCTTTCTTT. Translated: CASGLVTGGAPTEAFF. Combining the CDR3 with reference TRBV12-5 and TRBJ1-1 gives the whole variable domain DARVTQTPRHKVTEMGQEVTMRCQPILGHNTVFWYRQTMMQGLELLAYFRNRAPLDDSGMPKDRFSAEMPDATLATLKIQPSEPRDSAVYFCASGLVTGGAPTEAFFGQGTRLTVV.

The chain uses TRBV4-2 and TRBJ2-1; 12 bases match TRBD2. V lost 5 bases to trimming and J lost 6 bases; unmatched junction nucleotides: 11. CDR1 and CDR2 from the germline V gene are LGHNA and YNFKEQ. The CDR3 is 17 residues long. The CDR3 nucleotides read TGTGCCAGCAGCTCGGCGGCTAGCGGGGGGGCTGGCAATGAGCAGTTCTTC. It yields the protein CASSSAASGGAGNEQFF.

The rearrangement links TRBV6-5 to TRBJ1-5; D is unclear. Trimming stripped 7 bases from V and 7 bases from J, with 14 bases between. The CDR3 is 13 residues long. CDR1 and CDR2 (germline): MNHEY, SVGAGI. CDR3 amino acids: CASTSDRGQPQHF. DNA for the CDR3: TGTGCCAGCACCAGCGACCGGGGACAGCCCCAGCATTTT.

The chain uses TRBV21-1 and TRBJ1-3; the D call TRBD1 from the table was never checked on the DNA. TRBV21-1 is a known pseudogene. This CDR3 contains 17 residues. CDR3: CASSKVRDRLAGNTIYF. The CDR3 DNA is TGTGCCAGCAGCAAAGTACGGGACAGGCTGGCTGGAAACACCATATATTTT.

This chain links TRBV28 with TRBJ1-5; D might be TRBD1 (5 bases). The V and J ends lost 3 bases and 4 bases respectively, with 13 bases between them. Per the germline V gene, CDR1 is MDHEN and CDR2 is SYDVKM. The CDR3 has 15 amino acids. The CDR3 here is CASSFVGASNQPQHF. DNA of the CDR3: TGTGCCAGCAGTTTCGTTGGGGCTAGTAATCAGCCCCAGCATTTT.

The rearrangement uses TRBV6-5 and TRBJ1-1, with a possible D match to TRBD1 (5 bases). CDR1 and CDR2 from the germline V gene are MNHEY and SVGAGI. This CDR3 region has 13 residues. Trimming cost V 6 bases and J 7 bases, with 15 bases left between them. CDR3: CASSLRVALEAFF. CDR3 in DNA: TGTGCCAGCAGCCTCAGGGTAGCCCTTGAAGCTTTCTTT.

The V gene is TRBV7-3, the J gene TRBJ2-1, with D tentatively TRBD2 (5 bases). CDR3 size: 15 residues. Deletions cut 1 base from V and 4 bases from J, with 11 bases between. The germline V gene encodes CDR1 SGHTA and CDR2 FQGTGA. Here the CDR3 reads CASSLRGLPYNEQFF. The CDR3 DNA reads TGTGCCAGCAGCTTAAGAGGACTTCCTTACAATGAGCAGTTCTTC.

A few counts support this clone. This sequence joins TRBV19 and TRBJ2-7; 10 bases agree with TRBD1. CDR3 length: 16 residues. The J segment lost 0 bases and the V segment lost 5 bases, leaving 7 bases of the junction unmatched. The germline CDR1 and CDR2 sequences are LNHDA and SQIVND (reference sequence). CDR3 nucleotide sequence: TGTGCCAGTAGTTTAGCCGGGACAGGGGTCTCCTACGAGCAGTACTTC. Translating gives CASSLAGTGVSYEQYF.

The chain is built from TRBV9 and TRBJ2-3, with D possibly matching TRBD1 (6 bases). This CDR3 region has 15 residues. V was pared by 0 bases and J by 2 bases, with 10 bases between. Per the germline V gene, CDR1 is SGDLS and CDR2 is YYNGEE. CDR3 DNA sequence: TGTGCCAGCAGCGTAGAGGGACACCTCACAGATACGCAGTATTTT. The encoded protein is CASSVEGHLTDTQYF.